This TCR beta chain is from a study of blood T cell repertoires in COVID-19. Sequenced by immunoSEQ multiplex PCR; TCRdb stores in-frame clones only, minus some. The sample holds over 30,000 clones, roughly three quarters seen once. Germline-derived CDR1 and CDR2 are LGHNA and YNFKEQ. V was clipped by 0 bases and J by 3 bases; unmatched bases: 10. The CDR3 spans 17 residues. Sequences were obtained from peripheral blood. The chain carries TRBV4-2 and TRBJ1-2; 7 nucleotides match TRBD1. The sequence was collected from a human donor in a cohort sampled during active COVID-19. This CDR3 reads CASSQDWDRPGHYGYTF. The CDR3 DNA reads TGTGCCAGCAGCCAAGATTGGGACAGACCTGGGCACTATGGCTACACCTTC.